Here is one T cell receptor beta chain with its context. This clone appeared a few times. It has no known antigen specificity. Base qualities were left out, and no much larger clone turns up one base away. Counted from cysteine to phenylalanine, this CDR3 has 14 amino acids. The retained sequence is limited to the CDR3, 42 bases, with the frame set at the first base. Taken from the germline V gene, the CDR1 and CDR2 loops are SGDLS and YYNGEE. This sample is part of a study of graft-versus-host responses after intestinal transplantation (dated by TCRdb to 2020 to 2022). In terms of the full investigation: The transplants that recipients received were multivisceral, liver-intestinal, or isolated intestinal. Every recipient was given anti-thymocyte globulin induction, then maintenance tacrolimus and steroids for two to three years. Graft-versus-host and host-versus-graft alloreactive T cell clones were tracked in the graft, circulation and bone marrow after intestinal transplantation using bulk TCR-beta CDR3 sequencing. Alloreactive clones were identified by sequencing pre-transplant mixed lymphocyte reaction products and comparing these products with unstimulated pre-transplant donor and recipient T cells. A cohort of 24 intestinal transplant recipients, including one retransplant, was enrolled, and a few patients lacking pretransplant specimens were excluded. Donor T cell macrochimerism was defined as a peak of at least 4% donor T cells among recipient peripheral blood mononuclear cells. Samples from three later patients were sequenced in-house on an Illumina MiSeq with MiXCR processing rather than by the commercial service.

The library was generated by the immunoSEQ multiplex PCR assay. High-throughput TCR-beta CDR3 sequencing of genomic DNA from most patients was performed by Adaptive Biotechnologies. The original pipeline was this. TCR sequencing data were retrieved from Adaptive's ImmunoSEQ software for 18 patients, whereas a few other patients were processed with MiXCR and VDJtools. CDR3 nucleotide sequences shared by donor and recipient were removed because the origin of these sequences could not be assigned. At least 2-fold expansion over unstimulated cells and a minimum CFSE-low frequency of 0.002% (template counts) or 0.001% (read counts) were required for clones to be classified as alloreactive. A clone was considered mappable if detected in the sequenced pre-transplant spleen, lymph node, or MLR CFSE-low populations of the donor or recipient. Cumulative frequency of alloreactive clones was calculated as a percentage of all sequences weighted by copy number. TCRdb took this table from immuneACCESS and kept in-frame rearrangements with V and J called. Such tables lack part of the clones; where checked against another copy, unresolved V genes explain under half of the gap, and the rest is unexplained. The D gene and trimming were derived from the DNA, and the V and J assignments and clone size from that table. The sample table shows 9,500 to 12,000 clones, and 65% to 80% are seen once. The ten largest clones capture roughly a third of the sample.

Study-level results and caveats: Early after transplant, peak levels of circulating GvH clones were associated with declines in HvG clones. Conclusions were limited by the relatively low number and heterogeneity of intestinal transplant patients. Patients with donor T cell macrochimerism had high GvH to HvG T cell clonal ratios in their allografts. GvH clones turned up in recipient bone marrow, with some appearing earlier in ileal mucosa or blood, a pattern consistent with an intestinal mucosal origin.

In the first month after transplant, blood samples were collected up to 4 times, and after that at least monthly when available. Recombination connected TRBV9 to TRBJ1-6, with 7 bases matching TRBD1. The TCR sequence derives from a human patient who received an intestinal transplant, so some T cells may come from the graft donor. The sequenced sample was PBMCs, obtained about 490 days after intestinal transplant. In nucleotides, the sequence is TGTGCTATCAAAGGACAGGCCGGTAATTCACCCCTCCACTTT. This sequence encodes CAIKGQAGNSPLHF.